Following are 18 T cell receptor beta chains from one sample sequenced in a study of beta chain features in type 1 diabetes. Study-level findings and limits: When Type 1 diabetes patients were examined, their TCRB CDR3s proved moderately but significantly shorter in all four CD4+ subsets.

For these TCRs, the target antigens are not known. The sequenced template was cDNA made from the entire isolated RNA. The repertoire was sequenced with immunoSEQ multiplex PCR; TCRdb's copy has only in-frame clones and lacks some. The table lists about 190,000 clones, 6.5% to 9.5% of them singletons. Sequenced: central memory CD4+ T cells from blood. The receptors were gathered from a woman aged 35 to 49 with type 1 diabetes.

This clone has a handful of counts. Other DNA sequences from this sample encode an identical CDR3 as well. V and J are TRBV20-1 and TRBJ2-7; possibly TRBD1 for D (6 bases). The ends were cut back, 5 bases at V and 4 bases at J, with 9 bases in the middle. Germline values: CDR1 DFQATT, CDR2 SNEGSKA (reference sequence). The length of the CDR3 is 11 residues. The CDR3: CSAGDIYEQYF. The CDR3 bases are TGCAGTGCTGGGGACATTTACGAGCAGTACTTC.

A few counts support this clone. The J gene is TRBJ1-2, the V gene TRBV19, with 8 bases aligning to TRBD1. The CDR3 totals 12 residues. The J segment lost 4 bases and the V segment lost 6 bases, leaving 1 base of the junction unmatched. CDR1 is LNHDA, CDR2 SQIVND, per germline (reference sequence). The CDR3 nucleotides are TGTGCCAGTAGCACAGGGGGCTATGGCTACACCTTC. Protein: CASSTGGYGYTF.

Concerning this clone: One end of the junction is discordant with germline, which a read error may explain. The chain recombines TRBV11-2 with TRBJ2-5, with a tentative D call TRBD1 (6 bases). The CDR3 extends over 16 amino acids. The V gene's germline CDR1 is SGHAT and CDR2 FQNNGV. The CDR3 sequence: CASSLVAGQIQGTQYF. The CDR3 region has the DNA TGTGCCAGCAGCTTAGTGGCTGGACAGATCCAAGGGACCCAGTACTTC.

V is TRBV28 and J is TRBJ2-5; a possible D gene is TRBD1 (7 bases). Germline loops: CDR1 MDHEN, CDR2 SYDVKM. The V end lost 5 bases, the J end lost 5 bases, and 12 bases lay between the germline ends. This CDR3 spans 13 amino acids. The CDR3 DNA follows: TGTGCCAGCAGTACACAGGGGAGGGAGACCCAGTACTTC. Its protein is CASSTQGRETQYF. The full variable domain, in which reference TRBV28 and TRBJ2-5 provide the parts outside the CDR3, is DVKVTQSSRYLVKRTGEKVFLECVQDMDHENMFWYRQDPGLGLRLIYFSYDVKMKEKGDIPEGYSVSREKKERFSLILESASTNQTSMYLCASSTQGRETQYFGPGTRLLVL.

This clone was seen at least ten times. This chain joins TRBV4-2 and TRBJ2-3; TRBD2 is a possible D gene (7 bases). The CDR3 has 17 residues. Germline CDR1 LGHNA, CDR2 YNFKEQ. Trimming removed 1 base at V and 4 bases at J, with 18 bases between. The DNA for the CDR3 is TGTGCCAGCAGCCAAGCCCGGGGGGCCACCCAGCCAGATACGCAGTATTTT. It encodes CASSQARGATQPDTQYF.

This clone was detected ten times or more. The V call is TRBV15, the J call TRBJ2-7; no firm D call. The ends were cut back, 1 base at V and 2 bases at J, with 12 bases in the middle. There are 15 residues in the CDR3. Germline-derived CDR1 and CDR2 are LNHNV and YYDKDF (reference sequence). The CDR3 protein is CATSRAHRVPYEQYF. In DNA, the CDR3 is TGTGCCACCAGCAGAGCGCACCGGGTACCCTACGAGCAGTACTTC.

This clone was seen only once. As DNA, the CDR3 is TGTGCCAGCAGATGGGGGGGTACCCACGAGCAGTACTTC. Protein: CASRWGGTHEQYF. The chain joins TRBV7-9 to TRBJ2-7; 7 bases are a match to TRBD2. This CDR3 is 13 amino acids long. Germline loops: CDR1 SEHNR, CDR2 FQNEAQ (reference sequence). V lost 6 bases, J lost 5 bases, and 7 bases stayed unmatched.

The chain carries TRBV25-1 and TRBJ2-1; 8 positions match TRBD1. With 4 bases clipped from V and 6 bases from J, the junction kept 11 bases outside the gene matches. Germline loops: CDR1 MGHDK, CDR2 SYGVNS. CDR3 length: 16 amino acids. As DNA, the CDR3 is TGTGCCAGCAGTGGGGCAGACAGGGGTCACAGCAATGAGCAGTTCTTC. It is translated as CASSGADRGHSNEQFF.

This clone showed up just a few times. The chain uses TRBV28 and TRBJ1-1, with D possibly matching TRBD1 (6 bases). This CDR3 has 14 residues. The V end was cut by 2 bases, the J end by 0 bases, with 7 bases between. The V gene's germline CDR1 is MDHEN and CDR2 SYDVKM. Here the CDR3 DNA reads TGTGCCAGCAGTTTAGGACAGTTGAACACTGAAGCTTTCTTT. Translation: CASSLGQLNTEAFF.

This clone was seen only a few times. This chain connects TRBV18 to TRBJ1-4, with D perhaps TRBD1 (5 bases). Germline V gene data show CDR1 as KGHSH and CDR2 as LQKENI. The CDR3 contains 13 residues. V was trimmed by 3 bases and J by 6 bases, leaving 8 bases between them. CDR3 DNA sequence: TGTGCCAGCTCACCGGGGGAGGATGAAAAACTGTTTTTT. This translates into CASSPGEDEKLFF.

The sample holds a few counts of this clone. The chain uses TRBV7-2 and TRBJ2-4, with D maybe TRBD1 (6 bases). CDR3 length equals 16 residues. V lost 5 bases and J lost 8, with 22 bases in between. CDR1 is SGHTA and CDR2 is FQGNSA in the germline V gene. CDR3 DNA: TGTGCCAGCAGCGTAAGACCACAGGGCTTAGAGGACATTCAGTACTTC. This codes for CASSVRPQGLEDIQYF. The entire variable domain, with the rest obtained from reference TRBV7-2 and TRBJ2-4, is as follows: GAGVSQSPSNKVTEKGKDVELRCDPISGHTALYWYRQSLGQGLEFLIYFQGNSAPDKSGLPSDRFSAERTGGSVSTLTIQRTQQEDSAVYLCASSVRPQGLEDIQYFGAGTRLSVL.

This chain links TRBV10-3 with TRBJ1-1, with D possibly matching TRBD1 (5 bases). Germline CDR1 and CDR2: ENHRY and SYGVKD. V was clipped by 0 bases and J by 5 bases, with 13 bases between them. The CDR3 spans 15 residues. CDR3 nucleotides: TGTGCCATCAGTGAGTCTTACGGGGGAAGAACTGAAGCTTTCTTT. It yields the protein CAISESYGGRTEAFF.

V and J are TRBV6-5 and TRBJ1-1; D perhaps matches TRBD1 (6 bases). The CDR3 contains 15 residues. Trimming left V 0 bases short and J 2 bases short, with 10 bases between. The germline gives CDR1 MNHEY, CDR2 SVGAGI. As DNA, the CDR3 is TGTGCCAGCAGTTACTCGACAGGTAGCAACACTGAAGCTTTCTTT. It yields the protein CASSYSTGSNTEAFF.

The chain carries TRBV11-1 and TRBJ2-3; D is perhaps TRBD2 (7 bases). CDR3 length: 14 amino acids. Germline CDR1 reads SGHAT; CDR2 reads FQDESV (reference sequence). Trimming took off 3 bases at V and 1 base at J, with 8 bases between the two ends. DNA for the CDR3: TGTGCCAGCAGCTTGGGGGGGCGCACAGATACGCAGTATTTT. Amino acids: CASSLGGRTDTQYF. Looking up the rest from reference TRBV11-1 and TRBJ2-3 gives the full variable domain: EAEVAQSPRYKITEKSQAVAFWCDPISGHATLYWYRQILGQGPELLVQFQDESVVDDSQLPKDRFSAERLKGVDSTLKIQPAELGDSAMYLCASSLGGRTDTQYFGPGTRLTVL.

In this sample, this clone turned up a few times. This chain connects TRBV25-1 to TRBJ1-1, with 8 bases identical to TRBD1. V shed 5 bases, J shed 6 bases, and the junction held 5 bases outside the gene matches. The CDR3 runs to 13 residues. Germline lookup yields CDR1 MGHDK and CDR2 SYGVNS. As DNA, the CDR3 is TGTGCCAGCAGTACCCAGGGGGCGGCTGAAGCTTTCTTT. Encoded protein: CASSTQGAAEAFF. The full variable domain, completed using reference TRBV25-1 and TRBJ1-1, is EADIYQTPRYLVIGTGKKITLECSQTMGHDKMYWYQQDPGMELHLIHYSYGVNSTEKGDLSSESTVSRIRTEHFPLTLESARPSHTSQYLCASSTQGAAEAFFGQGTRLTVV.

The V and J genes are TRBV30 and TRBJ1-4, with 8 bases fitting TRBD1. V trimming: 4 bases; J trimming: 7 bases; junction bases outside the gene matches: 8. The germline V gene encodes CDR1 GTSNPN and CDR2 SVGIG (reference sequence). CDR3 length: 14 residues. For the CDR3, the DNA is TGTGCCTGGAACCGAGGACAGGGCCCTGAAAAACTGTTTTTT. This codes for CAWNRGQGPEKLFF.

V and J are TRBV18 and TRBJ2-5; 9 bases fit TRBD1. The germline gives CDR1 KGHSH, CDR2 LQKENI. The CDR3 is 16 amino acids. Trimming cost V 3 bases and J 5 bases; bases outside gene matches: 10. The CDR3 reads CASSPSRPGTGETQYF. Written as DNA, the CDR3 is TGTGCCAGCTCACCTTCTAGACCCGGGACAGGGGAGACCCAGTACTTC.

This clone was found a few times. The chain couples TRBV23-1 to TRBJ2-3, with 16 bases matching TRBD2. TRBV23-1 is an open reading frame whose function is uncertain. The CDR3 extends over 19 amino acids. The V segment lost 4 bases and the J segment 6 bases; nucleotides outside the gene matches: 13. CDR3 residues: CASSPPGLAGGPGPDTQYF. The CDR3 nucleotides are TGCGCCAGCAGTCCCCCGGGACTAGCGGGAGGGCCGGGCCCCGATACGCAGTATTTT.